This TCR beta chain emerged from a study of beta chain features in type 1 diabetes (dated by TCRdb to 2017 to 2018). Background for the entire study: Patients and healthy donors did not differ in mean age, gender distribution, total cell number or subset yield. The study compared the TCRB repertoires of sorted circulating CD4+ T cell subsets in recently diagnosed type 1 diabetes patients with those in matched healthy donors. A total of roughly 99,000,000 sorted cells were examined across all samples, and the number of cells per subset was strongly correlated with RNA yield. Naive and central memory subsets were obtained from all 28 donors, but regulatory and stem cell-like memory subsets were isolated from only 8 patients and roughly eight healthy donors.

Only a few counts were recorded for this clone. The target of this receptor is not known. The input lacks base qualities; no much larger clone sits a single base away. V trim: 2 bases; J trim: 7 bases; unmatched bases: 5. The CDR3 numbers 14 residues from cysteine through phenylalanine. CDR3 DNA is the only sequence kept; it has 42 bases, read in frame from the first base. CDR1 is given as MDHEN and CDR2 as SYDVKM, both from the germline V gene. The entire isolated RNA was reverse transcribed using the High Capacity cDNA Reverse Transcription Kit, and thus expressed TCRB transcripts were sequenced. Deep immunoSEQ sequencing was performed on naive, central memory and regulatory T cell samples, with an average of around 3.4 million total reads per sample. After sorted cells were lysed in RLT buffer, RNA was extracted with DNase-treated RNeasy Micro or Mini kits, with the choice depending on cell number. Each cell subset was processed on its own to prevent cross-contamination, while patient and healthy donor samples were processed together. TCRB sequences were amplified from cDNA with the immunoSEQ multiplex PCR, producing 87-bp fragments spanning the CDR3 region. The amplicons were sequenced using the Illumina HiSeq platform. In the source study's methods: PCR bias was computationally corrected using synthetic template baselines, reads within Hamming distance 2 were collapsed, and singletons that could not be merged were discarded. Reads were aligned to IMGT to assign V, D and J genes, CDR3 length, and insertions or deletions at six rearrangement sites. Within each subset, clonotype counts were normalized to sorted cell number, after which true diversity and Gini coefficients were computed with the tcR R package. The overlap coefficient, calculated on TCRB nucleotide sequences, was used to measure repertoire sharing. Out-of-frame TCRB sequences from naive cells were analyzed to stand in for the pre-selection repertoire. Held by TCRdb, this immuneACCESS table contains in-frame sequences only and omits some clones. Under half of the omission traces to an unresolved V gene where checked; the cause of the rest is unknown. The DNA was the basis for D and trimming; V, J and clone size are from that table. The sample table records a few hundred thousand clones; approximately 24% of these occur just once. About 0.012% of the sample goes to the ten largest clones.

Study-level results and caveats: Because cDNA was sequenced instead of genomic DNA, highly expressing activated cells could be over-represented, though the groups showed no difference in activation or CD3 levels. PCR might favor shorter templates, but patient and control samples were amplified and corrected together, so any skew would affect both groups equally. At VDJ recombination sites, patients with type 1 diabetes made fewer insertions and deleted more nucleotides, a pattern implying thymic rearrangement abnormalities. Because the HLA sub-analyses included only small numbers of individuals, any influence of HLA type on TCRB rearrangement was left unresolved. In all four CD4+ subsets, TCRB CDR3 length was moderately but significantly shorter in type 1 diabetes patients. Naive, central memory and regulatory TCRB repertoires appeared to be more similar among patients than among healthy donors.

Each donor gave one peripheral blood draw, roughly 110 mL on average, collected into heparinised tubes. A BD FACSAria II was used to sort naive, central memory, regulatory and stem cell-like memory CD4+ T cells with a panel that included CD45RO, CCR7, CD25, CD127, CD95 and CD27. All sorted populations exceeded 95% purity. Right away, PBMCs were isolated by Lymphoprep density gradient centrifugation and were stained directly, with no culture step. So that batch effects would be minimized, each experiment stained and sorted samples in pairs, pairing one healthy donor with one patient. The sequence was obtained from a woman aged 25 to 39 with type 1 diabetes. The sample was naive CD4+ T cells from blood. This sample's cell subset or site label indicates: true naive CD4+ T cells. The chain couples TRBV28 to TRBJ2-1, and TRBD2 aligns with 7 junction nucleotides. The DNA sequence is given as TGTGCCAGCAGTTTAGGCGGGAGAGGGAATGAGCAGTTCTTC. The encoded protein is CASSLGGRGNEQFF.